These 23 T cell receptor beta chains were all obtained from the same sample, sequenced in a study of cytomegalovirus exposure and HLA in healthy donors. PCR involved 60 Vbeta and 13 Jbeta primers. Sequenced by immunoSEQ multiplex PCR; TCRdb stores in-frame clones only, minus some. The sample has around 120,000 clones; 81% are singletons. The sample comprised PBMCs. All receptors derive from a man between 18 and 29 years old in good health and CMV-seronegative.

This clone was seen only a few times. The chain has TRBV14 and TRBJ2-7; tentative D call: TRBD2 (5 bases). Germline-derived CDR1 and CDR2 are SGHDN and FVKESK. This CDR3 is 13 amino acids long. Deletions cut 0 bases from V and 5 bases from J, with 8 bases between. This chain's CDR3 is CASSQDPGDEQYF. The CDR3 DNA follows: TGTGCCAGCAGCCAAGATCCCGGGGACGAGCAGTACTTC.

V usage is TRBV7-9 and J usage is TRBJ2-1, with D maybe TRBD2 (6 bases). Germline values: CDR1 SEHNR, CDR2 FQNEAQ (reference sequence). Trimming shortened V by 4 bases and J by 6 bases, and 16 bases separated the two germline ends. The CDR3 has 15 amino acids. In DNA form, the CDR3 reads TGTGCCAGCAGCTCAAACCGCGGGGCATTCAATGAGCAGTTCTTC. Translation gives CASSSNRGAFNEQFF.

Here the CDR3 DNA reads TGCGCCAGCAGCCAACGGACTAGCGGGGGGATCGGGGAGCTGTTTTTT. It is translated as CASSQRTSGGIGELFF. The V call is TRBV4-1, the J call TRBJ2-2; 14 nucleotides line up with TRBD2. This CDR3 has 16 amino acids. Germline values: CDR1 MGHRA, CDR2 YSYEKL. V was clipped by 2 bases and J by 7 bases; unmatched bases: 3.

The V call is TRBV10-2, the J call TRBJ2-2; D is unresolved. Trimming removed 1 base at V and 0 bases at J, with 15 bases between. Germline V gives CDR1 WSHSY, CDR2 SAAADI. The CDR3 runs 18 residues. DNA of the CDR3: TGCGCCAGCAGTGAGTGGCCACGCCATAACACGAACACCGGGGAGCTGTTTTTT. Its translation: CASSEWPRHNTNTGELFF.

This rearrangement joins TRBV4-3 to TRBJ2-1, with 10 bases that match TRBD2. Germline assignment: CDR1 LGHNA and CDR2 YSLEER. The CDR3 runs to 16 residues. V gave up 0 bases and J gave up 6 bases; unmatched junction bases: 5. For the CDR3, the DNA is TGCGCCAGCAGCCAAGAAATAGCGGGGGGTATCAATGAGCAGTTCTTC. As protein: CASSQEIAGGINEQFF.

V gene TRBV5-1 combines with J gene TRBJ2-7; D is undetermined. The CDR3 loop spans 12 amino acids. Germline V CDR1 and CDR2: SGHRS, YFSETQ. The V gene lost 5 bases and the J gene lost 2 bases, with 8 bases spanning the gap. The CDR3 protein is CASSPGTYEQYF. The CDR3 DNA reads as TGCGCCAGCAGTCCAGGCACCTACGAGCAGTACTTC.

The chain uses TRBV7-9 and TRBJ1-2, with 9 positions matching TRBD1. The CDR3 contains 15 residues. Trimming at V came to 5 bases and at J to 6 bases, leaving 10 bases not matched to a gene. CDR1 is SEHNR and CDR2 is FQNEAQ in the germline V gene (reference sequence). CDR3 bases: TGTGCCAGCAGCACCAACAGGGGGCCCTTTGATGGCTACACCTTC. This sequence encodes CASSTNRGPFDGYTF.

The chain carries TRBV9 and TRBJ2-1; 9 bases align to TRBD1. CDR1 and CDR2 from the germline V gene are SGDLS and YYNGEE. The V gene end was trimmed by 0 bases and the J gene end by 4 bases; junction bases not matched to a gene: 17. The CDR3 consists of 20 residues. The CDR3, as DNA: TGTGCCAGCAGCGTAGAATCTGGGAAGGGACAGGGATTATCATACAATGAGCAGTTCTTC. The encoded protein is CASSVESGKGQGLSYNEQFF.

This clone was detected a few times. The gene calls are TRBV6-6 and TRBJ1-5, with D hard to call. Between the trimmed V and J ends, which lost 0 bases and 7 bases, there was a span of 7 bases. The V gene's germline CDR1 is MNHNY and CDR2 SVGAGI (reference sequence). The CDR3 is 13 amino acids. The CDR3 region has the DNA TGTGCCAGCAGTTACTCGAACGGGCAGCCCCAGCATTTT. This gives the protein CASSYSNGQPQHF.

This chain joins TRBV7-2 and TRBJ2-4, with TRBD2 identical over 9 bases. This CDR3 has 16 amino acids. CDR1 SGHTA and CDR2 FQGNSA come from the germline V gene. V shed 2 bases and J 2 bases; nucleotides not matched to a gene: 4. The CDR3 sequence: CASSLNSGGTKNIQYF. In DNA form, the CDR3 reads TGTGCCAGCAGCTTAAATAGCGGGGGCACCAAAAACATTCAGTACTTC.

This chain joins TRBV4-3 and TRBJ2-5; D remains ambiguous. The CDR3 covers 13 residues. V gave up 0 bases and J gave up 3 bases, with 5 bases separating them. Germline V gene data show CDR1 as LGHNA and CDR2 as YSLEER. CDR3 DNA: TGCGCCAGCAGCCAAGATGCAGAAGAGACCCAGTACTTC. Translation gives CASSQDAEETQYF.

V is TRBV15 and J is TRBJ1-6, with D uncertain. The CDR3 is made up of 13 amino acids. Germline loops: CDR1 LNHNV, CDR2 YYDKDF (reference sequence). The ends were cut back, 1 base at V and 7 bases at J, with 5 bases in the middle. The CDR3 DNA sequence: TGTGCCACCAGCAGAGGGAGAAATTCACCCCTCCACTTT. Translation gives CATSRGRNSPLHF.

The chain recombines TRBV5-1 with TRBJ1-1, with D maybe TRBD1 (5 bases). Germline CDR1 SGHRS, CDR2 YFSETQ. The length of the CDR3 is 15 residues. V gave up 4 bases and J gave up 3 bases, with 16 bases separating them. The CDR3 loop reads CASSPRRQGDTEAFF. In nucleotides, the CDR3 is TGCGCCAGCAGCCCCCGAAGGCAGGGCGACACTGAAGCTTTCTTT.

The chain links TRBV29-1 to TRBJ2-5, with D maybe TRBD1 (5 bases). Trimming removed 7 bases from V and 4 bases from J, with 13 bases in between. CDR1 and CDR2 from the germline V gene are SQVTM and ANQGSEA. The CDR3 spans 12 residues. CDR3 bases: TGCAGCGGGCAGGGTCTCGGAGAGACCCAGTACTTC. This translates into CSGQGLGETQYF.

The rearrangement links TRBV7-9 to TRBJ1-3, with 10 bases matching TRBD1. Trimming took 4 bases from V and 5 from J; bases not matched to a gene: 8. This CDR3 is 16 amino acids long. Germline loops: CDR1 SEHNR, CDR2 FQNEAQ (reference sequence). CDR3 DNA sequence: TGTGCCAGCAGCTCCCCGGACAGGGGGAATAGAAACACCATATATTTT. This gives the protein CASSSPDRGNRNTIYF.

V usage is TRBV7-6 and J usage is TRBJ1-1; unclear D gene. Germline assignment: CDR1 SGHVS and CDR2 FNYEAQ. There are 14 residues in the CDR3. V lost 1 base, J lost 3 bases, and 9 bases lay in between. CDR3 region: CASSLGGLHTEAFF. The DNA for the CDR3 is TGTGCCAGCAGCTTAGGTGGACTGCACACTGAAGCTTTCTTT.

A remark on this clone: In the same sample, other DNA sequences code for this CDR3. The chain uses TRBV30 and TRBJ1-2; 8 nucleotides line up with TRBD1. CDR1 GTSNPN and CDR2 SVGIG come from the germline V gene (reference sequence). V was clipped by 2 bases and J by 8 bases; unmatched bases: 7. The CDR3 has 13 amino acids. CDR3 region: CAWSPGQVGGYTF. CDR3 DNA sequence: TGTGCCTGGAGTCCGGGACAGGTGGGCGGCTACACCTTC.

In this sample, this clone turned up once. This chain uses TRBV14 with TRBJ2-7, with TRBD1 matching over 7 bases. The CDR3 sequence is 16 residues long. Trimming removed 4 bases from V and 1 base from J; junction bases left unmatched: 10. Germline values: CDR1 SGHDN, CDR2 FVKESK. The CDR3 spells CASSLIGGSFSYEQYF. CDR3 DNA: TGTGCCAGCAGCCTTATAGGGGGCTCCTTTTCCTACGAGCAGTACTTC.

The chain employs TRBV30 and TRBJ1-5; no clear D. V dropped 5 bases and J dropped 0 bases, with 17 bases sitting between them. Germline V gene lookup returns CDR1 GTSNPN and CDR2 SVGIG (reference sequence). The CDR3 runs 16 residues. The DNA for the CDR3 is TGTGCCTGGCCTTTATGGGCGCAATATAGCAATCAGCCCCAGCATTTT. This translates into CAWPLWAQYSNQPQHF.

This chain connects TRBV30 to TRBJ2-5; no reliable D call. The germline V gene has CDR1 GTSNPN and CDR2 SVGIG (reference sequence). V lost 5 bases and J lost 3, with 16 bases in between. CDR3 size: 14 residues. CDR3 nucleotides: TGTGCCTGGCGCGGTGTTAAGTTCAAAGAGACCCAGTACTTC. It specifies CAWRGVKFKETQYF. The whole variable domain, filled in from reference TRBV30 and TRBJ2-5, reads SQTIHQWPATLVQPVGSPLSLECTVEGTSNPNLYWYRQAAGRGLQLLFYSVGIGQISSEVPQNLSASRPQDRQFILSSKKLLLSDSGFYLCAWRGVKFKETQYFGPGTRLLVL.

The chain recombines TRBV15 with TRBJ2-5; 9 positions agree with TRBD2. Germline lookup yields CDR1 LNHNV and CDR2 YYDKDF (reference sequence). The CDR3 spans 14 residues. With V trimmed by 8 bases and J by 4 bases, 8 bases remained unmatched. The CDR3 reads CATAPVTSGETQYF. In nucleotides, the CDR3 is TGTGCCACCGCTCCGGTGACTAGCGGAGAGACCCAGTACTTC.

The chain has TRBV5-4 and TRBJ2-7, with no clear D. Germline-derived CDR1 and CDR2 are SGHNT and YYREEE (reference sequence). Deletions cut 4 bases from V and 1 base from J, with 15 bases between. The CDR3 consists of 15 residues. CDR3 DNA: TGTGCCAGCAGCCGGAGTGCGACCGGATCCTACGAGCAGTACTTC. Its translation is CASSRSATGSYEQYF.

The V gene is TRBV5-4, the J gene TRBJ2-4; 11 bases map to TRBD2. Germline V gene sequence: CDR1 SGHNT, CDR2 YYREEE (reference sequence). The CDR3 has 16 amino acids. V shed 4 bases, J shed 0 bases, and the junction held 3 bases outside the gene matches. The CDR3 DNA sequence: TGTGCCAGCAGCCTAGCGGGGGGACTAGCCAAAAACATTCAGTACTTC. It yields the protein CASSLAGGLAKNIQYF. The entire variable domain, with the rest obtained from reference TRBV5-4 and TRBJ2-4, is as follows: ETGVTQSPTHLIKTRGQQVTLRCSSQSGHNTVSWYQQALGQGPQFIFQYYREEENGRGNFPPRFSGLQFPNYSSELNVNALELDDSALYLCASSLAGGLAKNIQYFGAGTRLSVL.